The T cell receptor (beta chain) described here comes from a study of blood T cell repertoires in COVID-19. Study at large: Spain, Italy and the United States supplied samples that represented acute and convalescent COVID-19. T cells, B-cell-depleted T cells, or PBMCs provided the cDNA or gDNA that served as material.

Germline CDR1 is LGHDT and CDR2 is YNNKEL (reference sequence). This CDR3 region has 14 residues. V was cut by 4 bases and J by 4 bases, with 13 bases left in between. The repertoire was sequenced with immunoSEQ multiplex PCR; TCRdb's copy has only in-frame clones and lacks some. In the table there are about 94,000 clones, 84% of which are singletons. The V call is TRBV3-1 (or the pseudogene TRBV3-2), the J call TRBJ1-1, with D possibly being TRBD1 (6 bases). This sequence originates from a man in his fifties or sixties with acute or convalescent COVID-19. Sequencing was done on a sample of peripheral blood. CDR3 residues: CASSPIQGGTEAFF. In DNA, the CDR3 is TGTGCCAGCAGCCCGATACAGGGTGGCACTGAAGCTTTCTTT.